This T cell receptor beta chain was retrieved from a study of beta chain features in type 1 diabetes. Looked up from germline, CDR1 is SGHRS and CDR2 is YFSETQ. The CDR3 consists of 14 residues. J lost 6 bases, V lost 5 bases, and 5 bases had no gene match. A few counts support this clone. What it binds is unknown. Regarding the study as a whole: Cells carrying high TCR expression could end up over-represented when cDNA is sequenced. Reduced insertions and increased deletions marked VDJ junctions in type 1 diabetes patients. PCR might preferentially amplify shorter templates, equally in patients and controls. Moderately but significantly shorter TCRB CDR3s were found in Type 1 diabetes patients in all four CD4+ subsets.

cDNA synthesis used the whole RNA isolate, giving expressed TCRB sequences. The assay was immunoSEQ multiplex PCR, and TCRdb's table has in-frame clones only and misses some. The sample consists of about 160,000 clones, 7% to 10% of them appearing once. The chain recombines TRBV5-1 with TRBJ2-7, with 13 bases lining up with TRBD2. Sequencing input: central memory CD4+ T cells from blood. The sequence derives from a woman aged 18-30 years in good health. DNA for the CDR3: TGCGCCAGCAGACCAGGACTAGCGGGAGTCGAGCAGTACTTC. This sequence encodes CASRPGLAGVEQYF. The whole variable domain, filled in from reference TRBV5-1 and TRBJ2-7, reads KAGVTQTPRYLIKTRGQQVTLSCSPISGHRSVSWYQQTPGQGLQFLFEYFSETQRNKGNFPGRFSGRQFSNSRSEMNVSTLELGDSALYLCASRPGLAGVEQYFGPGTRLTVT.